The clone carrying this T cell receptor beta chain was seen many times. Its antigen remains unknown. Using RNA transcripts as the source, TCR beta CDR3 regions were amplified. The TCR CDR3 was amplified in a first-round RT-PCR using the HTBI primer set. TCRdb ran MiXCR on the multiplex PCR reads and lists one entry per CDR3 protein. The sample contains 550,000 to 600,000 distinct CDR3 sequences, approximately 15% of which appear only once. The data derive from a study of T cells in Graves' hyperthyroidism and ophthalmopathy. Study-wide results and limits: Blood also contained most expanded thyroid clonotypes above 0.001.

The ends lost 4 bases at V and 5 bases at J; junction bases unmatched: 7. CDR3 size: 15 residues. Germline CDR1 reads MDHEN; CDR2 reads SYDVKM. Sequences were obtained from blood. The TCR was taken from a woman aged 18-29 years with Graves' ophthalmopathy. This chain uses TRBV28 with TRBJ2-7, with 11 bases aligning to TRBD2. The DNA for the CDR3 is TGTGCCAGCAGTTCTACTAGCGGGAGTGGAAACGAGCAGTACTTC. This gives the protein CASSSTSGSGNEQYF.